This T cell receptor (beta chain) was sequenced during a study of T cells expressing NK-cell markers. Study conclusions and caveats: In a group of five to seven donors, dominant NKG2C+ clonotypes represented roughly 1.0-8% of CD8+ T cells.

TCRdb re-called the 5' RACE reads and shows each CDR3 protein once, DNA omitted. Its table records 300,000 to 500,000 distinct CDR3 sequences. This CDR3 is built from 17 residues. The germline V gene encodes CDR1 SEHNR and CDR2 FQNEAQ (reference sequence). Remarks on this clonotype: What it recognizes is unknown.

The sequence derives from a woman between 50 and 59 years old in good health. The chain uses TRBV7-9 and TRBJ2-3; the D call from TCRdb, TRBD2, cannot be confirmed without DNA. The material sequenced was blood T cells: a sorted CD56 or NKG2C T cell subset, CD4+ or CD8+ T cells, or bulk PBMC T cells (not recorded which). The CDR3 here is CASSIVKGRGRGDTQYF.